This record covers a single T cell receptor (beta chain). The antigen remains unidentified. For TCR beta, libraries came from iRepertoire HTBI primers and Arm-PCR of CDR3 regions. TCRdb used MiXCR to reprocess the multiplex PCR reads, holding one entry per CDR3 protein. Of a few hundred thousand distinct CDR3 sequences in the sample, about 20% were seen once. This specimen belongs to a study of regulatory T cells in long-lasting Graves disease. Time point defined: persistent/refractory GD, antithyroid drugs over 5 years with positive TRAb. PBMC-derived RNA was used for the TCR library. This CDR3 has 13 amino acids. The V end was cut by 0 bases, the J end by 7 bases, with 9 bases between. Germline V gives CDR1 KGHSH, CDR2 LQKENI. General study findings and limits: Since the sample size was small, accuracy may have been reduced. Lower TCR diversity was seen in persistent Graves' patients than in newly diagnosed ones.

The sequence came from a female donor with Graves disease. The input for sequencing was peripheral blood mononuclear cells (PBMCs), taken when the disease was refractory, from a patient treated with antithyroid drugs. The chain couples TRBV18 to TRBJ2-5; no firm D call. CDR3 bases: TGTGCCAGCTCACCACCAACTATCGGGACCCAGTACTTC. Protein: CASSPPTIGTQYF.